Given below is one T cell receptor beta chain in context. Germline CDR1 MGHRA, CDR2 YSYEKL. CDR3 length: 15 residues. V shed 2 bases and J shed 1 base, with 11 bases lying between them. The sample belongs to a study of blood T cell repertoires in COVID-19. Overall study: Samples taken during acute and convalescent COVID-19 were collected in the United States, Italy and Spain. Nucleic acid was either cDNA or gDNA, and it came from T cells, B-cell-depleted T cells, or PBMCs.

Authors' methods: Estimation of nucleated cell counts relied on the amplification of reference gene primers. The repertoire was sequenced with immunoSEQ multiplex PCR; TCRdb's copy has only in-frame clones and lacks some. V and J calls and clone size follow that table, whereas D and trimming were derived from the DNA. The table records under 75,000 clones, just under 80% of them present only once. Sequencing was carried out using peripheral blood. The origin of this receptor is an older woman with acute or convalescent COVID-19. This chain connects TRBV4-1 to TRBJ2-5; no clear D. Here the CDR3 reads CASSQNQASQETQYF. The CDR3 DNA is TGCGCCAGCAGCCAAAACCAGGCGTCCCAAGAGACCCAGTACTTC.